These 18 T cell receptor beta chains were sequenced from one sample in a study of shared clonotypes between healthy human individuals. Profiling relied on immunoSEQ multiplex PCR, and the TCRdb table lists in-frame clones only, not all of them. The table lists under 200,000 clones, about 93% of them singletons. The material sequenced was naive CD4+ T cells sorted from blood. Described subset: CD45RA+ positively selected. The source of these receptors is a woman aged 25 to 39 in good health.

CDR3: CASSSGASSYEQYF. CDR3 nucleotide sequence: TGTGCCAGCAGTTCAGGCGCGAGCTCCTACGAGCAGTACTTC. The rearrangement joins TRBV28 to TRBJ2-7; D gene ambiguous. The CDR3 sequence is 14 residues long. Germline assignment: CDR1 MDHEN and CDR2 SYDVKM. The V gene lost 4 bases and the J gene lost 0 bases, with 10 bases spanning the gap.

Only one count was recorded for this clone. The chain uses TRBV10-3 and TRBJ2-7, with a possible D match to TRBD2 (6 bases). Germline values: CDR1 ENHRY, CDR2 SYGVKD. The germline V and J ends were trimmed by 3 bases and 0 bases, with 9 bases remaining between them. CDR3 size: 14 residues. CDR3 protein: CAISERGLSYEQYF. The CDR3 coding sequence is TGTGCCATCAGTGAAAGGGGACTCTCCTACGAGCAGTACTTC.

The chain combines TRBV7-8 with TRBJ2-7; 12 positions agree with TRBD2. The CDR3 spans 15 residues. CDR1 is SGHVS, CDR2 FQNEAQ, per germline. The junction had 6 bases not matched to a gene; V was cut back by 4 bases and J by 5 bases. This CDR3 reads CASSSLPSGRDEQYF. CDR3 coding DNA: TGTGCCAGCAGCTCTCTCCCTAGCGGGAGGGACGAGCAGTACTTC. Complete variable domain (other parts from reference TRBV7-8 and TRBJ2-7): GAGVSQSPRYKVAKRGQDVALRCDPISGHVSLFWYQQALGQGPEFLTYFQNEAQLDKSGLPSDRFFAERPEGSVSTLKIQRTQQEDSAVYLCASSSLPSGRDEQYFGPGTRLTVT.

The CDR3 coding sequence is TGTGCCAGCAGTGGACTAGCGGGACCCTCCTACGAGCAGTACTTC. Translated: CASSGLAGPSYEQYF. The chain has TRBV2 and TRBJ2-7, with 11 bases fitting TRBD2. Germline trimming cut 4 bases from V and 0 bases from J; bases unmatched to any gene: 2. Germline V CDR1 and CDR2: SNHLY, FYNNEI. The CDR3 is 15 amino acids. Together with reference TRBV2 and TRBJ2-7, the CDR3 gives the full variable domain: EPEVTQTPSHQVTQMGQEVILRCVPISNHLYFYWYRQILGQKVEFLVSFYNNEISEKSEIFDDQFSVERPDGSNFTLKIRSTKLEDSAMYFCASSGLAGPSYEQYFGPGTRLTVT.

The chain combines TRBV27 with TRBJ2-1, with 7 bases fitting TRBD1. This CDR3 region has 15 residues. V shed 5 bases, J shed 3 bases, and the junction held 7 bases outside the gene matches. Germline CDR1 and CDR2: MNHEY and SMNVEV (reference sequence). DNA for the CDR3: TGTGCCAGCAGTCAGGCGGACAGGATCTACAATGAGCAGTTCTTC. Residues: CASSQADRIYNEQFF.

This chain joins TRBV4-1 and TRBJ2-7, with 9 bases aligning to TRBD1. The CDR3 totals 15 residues. Germline V gives CDR1 MGHRA, CDR2 YSYEKL. After removal of 3 bases from V and 2 bases from J, the junction contained 5 bases not matched to a gene. CDR3: CASSHGTGQPYEQYF. The CDR3 coding sequence is TGCGCCAGCAGCCACGGGACAGGGCAACCCTACGAGCAGTACTTC.

V gene TRBV10-2 combines with J gene TRBJ1-5, with 10 bases fitting TRBD1. J gave up 7 bases and V 4 bases, and 10 bases lay outside the gene matches. The CDR3 totals 16 residues. In germline, CDR1 is WSHSY, CDR2 SAAADI. CDR3 bases: TGCGCCAGCAGTGGTGGACAGGGGGAAAGTCGCCAGCCCCAGCATTTT. This encodes CASSGGQGESRQPQHF.

As concerns this clone: Additional DNA sequences in this sample encode the identical CDR3. This chain uses TRBV18 with TRBJ2-7, with 7 bases aligning to TRBD1. CDR1 and CDR2 (germline): KGHSH, LQKENI. This CDR3 comprises 13 residues. Unmatched junction bases numbered 3, after V lost 3 bases and J lost 4 bases. Written as DNA, the CDR3 is TGTGCCAGCTCACCCGGGACAGATTACGAGCAGTACTTC. This gives the protein CASSPGTDYEQYF.

The chain uses TRBV7-9 and TRBJ2-5, with 11 bases fitting TRBD2. The assigned J gene may be wrong: the sequence end matches TRBJ2-7 better. The CDR3 loop spans 15 amino acids. CDR1 and CDR2 from the germline V gene are SEHNR and FQNEAQ (reference sequence). The CDR3 here is CASSPQTSGNHEQYF. The DNA of the CDR3 is TGTGCCAGCAGCCCCCAGACTAGCGGGAACCACGAGCAGTACTTC.

The genes are TRBV10-3 and TRBJ1-3; no definite D call. The V gene lost 4 bases and the J gene lost 1 base, with 8 bases spanning the gap. The CDR3 is made up of 14 amino acids. Germline CDR1 ENHRY, CDR2 SYGVKD. CDR3 sequence reads: CAISGPRSGNTIYF. The CDR3 DNA reads as TGTGCCATCAGTGGGCCCCGGTCTGGAAACACCATATATTTT.

This rearrangement joins TRBV14 to TRBJ2-3; D perhaps matches TRBD2 (6 bases). The germline V gene has CDR1 SGHDN and CDR2 FVKESK. The germline V and J ends were trimmed by 0 bases and 5 bases, with 15 bases remaining between them. CDR3 size: 16 residues. The CDR3 loop is CASSQDWREGKDTQYF. The CDR3 DNA reads TGTGCCAGCAGCCAAGATTGGCGGGAAGGGAAAGATACGCAGTATTTT.

The chain recombines TRBV9 with TRBJ2-7; 9 bases align to TRBD2. Germline V gives CDR1 SGDLS, CDR2 YYNGEE. This CDR3 region has 14 residues. The V and J ends lost 6 bases and 6 bases, in that order; junction bases with no gene match: 10. The CDR3 nucleotides are TGTGCCAGCACCCCGGGACTAGCAGATAGCGAGCAGTACTTC. Its protein is CASTPGLADSEQYF.

This chain links TRBV2 with TRBJ2-2, with D possibly being TRBD1 (6 bases). The length of the CDR3 is 15 residues. Deletions cut 5 bases from V and 7 bases from J, with 17 bases between. The germline V gene encodes CDR1 SNHLY and CDR2 FYNNEI. The chain's CDR3 is CASSKQGMSNGELFF. The DNA of the CDR3 is TGTGCCAGCAGTAAACAGGGTATGAGTAACGGGGAGCTGTTTTTT.

The rearrangement joins TRBV28 to TRBJ1-1, with D perhaps TRBD1 (5 bases). The V and J ends lost 0 bases and 2 bases respectively, with 16 bases between them. Germline V CDR1 and CDR2: MDHEN, SYDVKM. The length of the CDR3 is 17 residues. The CDR3 here is CASSLWRQGAINTEAFF. For the CDR3, the DNA is TGTGCCAGCAGTTTATGGCGGCAGGGAGCCATCAACACTGAAGCTTTCTTT.

The chain carries TRBV28 and TRBJ2-7, with TRBD2 matching over 13 bases. Looked up from germline, CDR1 is MDHEN and CDR2 is SYDVKM. The CDR3 loop spans 13 amino acids. Germline trimming cut 8 bases from V and 2 bases from J; bases unmatched to any gene: 0. Written as DNA, the CDR3 is TGTGCCAGCGGGACTAGCGGGACCTACGAGCAGTACTTC. It encodes CASGTSGTYEQYF.

The chain carries TRBV29-1 and TRBJ1-4; D possibly corresponds to TRBD1 (5 bases). This CDR3 spans 13 amino acids. CDR1 is SQVTM, CDR2 ANQGSEA, per germline. Trimming stripped 3 bases from V and 4 bases from J, with 9 bases between. CDR3 coding DNA: TGCAGCGTTGACGCGGGGCTTAATGAAAAACTGTTTTTT. Amino acids: CSVDAGLNEKLFF.

V usage is TRBV5-5 and J usage is TRBJ1-4; D gene ambiguous. Trimming pared 1 base from V and 8 bases from J, leaving 9 bases between. This CDR3 is built from 13 residues. CDR1 is SGHKS and CDR2 is YYEKEE in the germline V gene (reference sequence). The CDR3 nucleotides read TGTGCCAGCAGCTTGTTGCAGGCCGAAAAACTGTTTTTT. Its protein product is CASSLLQAEKLFF. Full variable domain (rest looked up from reference TRBV5-5 and TRBJ1-4): DAGVTQSPTHLIKTRGQQVTLRCSPISGHKSVSWYQQVLGQGPQFIFQYYEKEERGRGNFPDRFSARQFPNYSSELNVNALLLGDSALYLCASSLLQAEKLFFGSGTQLSVL.

The CDR3 sequence: CASSSRLRDRRYEQYF. For the CDR3, the DNA is TGTGCCAGCAGCTCCCGCCTCCGGGACAGGAGATACGAGCAGTACTTC. The chain joins TRBV7-2 to TRBJ2-7; 8 bases match TRBD1. Losses at the gene ends were 4 bases for V and 4 bases for J; bases not matched to a gene: 12. Germline CDR1 reads SGHTA; CDR2 reads FQGNSA. CDR3 length equals 16 residues.